The 7 T cell receptor beta chains listed next were all sequenced from one sample in a study of molecular identifiers for immune sequencing clone quantification. TCRdb recomputed calls from the PCR reads with MiXCR, one row per CDR3 protein. The data contain more than 450,000 distinct CDR3 sequences, 25% of them singletons. Sequenced sample: naive CD8+ T cells from blood, with Jurkat cell RNA spiked in. Subset reported: FACS-sorted CD8+CD4-CCR7+CD45RA+ naive T cells. These receptors all stem from a human donor in good health. Some libraries in this study had Jurkat cell RNA spiked in.

This clonotype occurred many times. This chain connects TRBV21-1 to TRBJ2-7; the listed D gene, TRBD2, was not tested against the DNA. TRBV21-1 is described as a pseudogene. The CDR3 spans 16 residues. The CDR3 here is CASSKVTSGRSYEQYF. In DNA, the CDR3 is TGTGCCAGCAGCAAAGTGACTAGCGGCCGCTCCTACGAGCAGTACTTC.

Regarding this clonotype: With a much larger clone just one base away, this may be a read error. The chain recombines TRBV7-2 with TRBJ2-3, with 9 nucleotides matching TRBD1. The CDR3 runs 15 residues. V dropped 7 bases and J dropped 4; count of bases not matched to a gene: 9. Germline CDR1 and CDR2: SGHTA and FQGNSA. Written as DNA, the CDR3 is TGTGCCAGCAACCCCTTGGGACAGGGCGCAGATACGCAGTATTTT. Protein sequence: CASNPLGQGADTQYF.

This rearrangement joins TRBV2 to TRBJ2-4, with D possibly being TRBD1 (5 bases). Trimming took off 1 base at V and 0 bases at J, with 16 bases between the two ends. The germline gives CDR1 SNHLY, CDR2 FYNNEI. The CDR3 spans 18 residues. The CDR3 nucleotides read TGTGCCAGCAGTGAAGGGTCCCTGACAGACATAGCCAAAAACATTCAGTACTTC. Its translation is CASSEGSLTDIAKNIQYF.

This clonotype was observed at least ten times. The V gene is TRBV7-2, the J gene TRBJ2-7, with D maybe TRBD1 (5 bases). V lost 3 bases and J lost 3, with 12 bases in between. In germline, CDR1 is SGHTA, CDR2 FQGNSA. This CDR3 comprises 14 residues. CDR3 bases: TGTGCCAGCAGCTTCTCCGGACAACTCTACGAGCAGTACTTC. This encodes CASSFSGQLYEQYF. Full variable domain (remainder filled in from reference TRBV7-2 and TRBJ2-7): GAGVSQSPSNKVTEKGKDVELRCDPISGHTALYWYRQSLGQGLEFLIYFQGNSAPDKSGLPSDRFSAERTGGSVSTLTIQRTQQEDSAVYLCASSFSGQLYEQYFGPGTRLTVT.

V and J are TRBV30 and TRBJ1-1; D gene uncertain. This CDR3 spans 15 amino acids. The V end lost 0 bases, the J end lost 0 bases, and 11 bases lay between the germline ends. Per germline, CDR1 GTSNPN and CDR2 SVGIG (reference sequence). DNA of the CDR3: TGTGCCTGGAGTGTACCGGGGTCCCTGAACACTGAAGCTTTCTTT. Translating gives CAWSVPGSLNTEAFF.

This clonotype was found a few times. This chain links TRBV12-3 or TRBV12-4 with TRBJ2-5, with D perhaps assigned TRBD1 or TRBD2 (5 bases each). The CDR3 consists of 14 residues. V lost 1 base and J 1 base, leaving 7 bases between the germline ends. The CDR3 sequence: CASSLGDRQETQYF. In nucleotides, the CDR3 is TGTGCCAGCAGTTTAGGGGACCGCCAAGAGACCCAGTACTTC.

Turning to this clonotype: Just one base apart from a much larger clone, this may be a read error. CDR3 DNA: TGTGCCAGCAGTTACGTAGGTACCTGGGGTGAGCAGTACTTC. Translated, it gives CASSYVGTWGEQYF. V usage is TRBV6-5 and J usage is TRBJ2-7; D gene uncertain. V dropped 2 bases and J dropped 7 bases, with 15 bases sitting between them. The V gene's germline CDR1 is MNHEY and CDR2 SVGAGI. The CDR3 sequence is 14 residues long.